This entry is about one TCR beta chain. Different DNA sequences within this sample yield the same CDR3. The sample belongs to a study of shared clonotypes between healthy human individuals. The CDR3 covers 12 residues. V lost 1 base and J 5 bases, leaving 5 bases between the germline ends. Germline CDR1 is LGHNA and CDR2 is YNFKEQ. Sequencing was performed with immunoSEQ multiplex PCR; in TCRdb, only in-frame clones are kept and a portion is missing. The table includes 1,100,000 or so clones, roughly 74% detected once. The rearrangement joins TRBV4-2 to TRBJ2-5; D is undetermined. Sample: memory CD4+ T cells from PBMCs. Noted subset: CD45RA-negative fraction. The TCR sequence derives from a young man in good health. Some clones in this sample may be carry-over from other donors' samples. CDR3 region: CASSQAGETQYF. The CDR3 DNA sequence: TGTGCCAGCAGCCAAGCCGGGGAGACCCAGTACTTC.